This TCR beta chain was sequenced for a study of cytomegalovirus exposure and HLA in healthy donors. Study background: Among about 190 million T cells, an earlier analysis found 117 million unique TCR beta sequences. Whole-study findings and limits: In an earlier analysis, most TCR beta V segments were productive about 87% or about 30% of the time. Later analysis placed DRB1 highest and HLA-C lowest in TCR association rates, which differed by HLA locus.

The CDR3 runs to 13 residues. Trimming cost V 5 bases and J 5 bases; bases outside gene matches: 3. Per the germline V gene, CDR1 is MNHEY and CDR2 is SMNVEV (reference sequence). As to this clone: Its antigen is currently unknown.

PCR primers comprised 60 Vbeta and 13 Jbeta primers. Profiling relied on immunoSEQ multiplex PCR, and the TCRdb table lists in-frame clones only, not all of them. The sample shows 90,000 to 100,000 clones, under 80% of them seen only once. The sample consisted of PBMCs. This chain connects TRBV27 to TRBJ2-5; 9 nucleotides agree with TRBD1. This clonotype was sampled from a male donor in good health and CMV-seronegative. The chain's CDR3 is CASSTGTGETQYF. The DNA for the CDR3 is TGTGCCAGCAGTACCGGGACAGGGGAGACCCAGTACTTC.